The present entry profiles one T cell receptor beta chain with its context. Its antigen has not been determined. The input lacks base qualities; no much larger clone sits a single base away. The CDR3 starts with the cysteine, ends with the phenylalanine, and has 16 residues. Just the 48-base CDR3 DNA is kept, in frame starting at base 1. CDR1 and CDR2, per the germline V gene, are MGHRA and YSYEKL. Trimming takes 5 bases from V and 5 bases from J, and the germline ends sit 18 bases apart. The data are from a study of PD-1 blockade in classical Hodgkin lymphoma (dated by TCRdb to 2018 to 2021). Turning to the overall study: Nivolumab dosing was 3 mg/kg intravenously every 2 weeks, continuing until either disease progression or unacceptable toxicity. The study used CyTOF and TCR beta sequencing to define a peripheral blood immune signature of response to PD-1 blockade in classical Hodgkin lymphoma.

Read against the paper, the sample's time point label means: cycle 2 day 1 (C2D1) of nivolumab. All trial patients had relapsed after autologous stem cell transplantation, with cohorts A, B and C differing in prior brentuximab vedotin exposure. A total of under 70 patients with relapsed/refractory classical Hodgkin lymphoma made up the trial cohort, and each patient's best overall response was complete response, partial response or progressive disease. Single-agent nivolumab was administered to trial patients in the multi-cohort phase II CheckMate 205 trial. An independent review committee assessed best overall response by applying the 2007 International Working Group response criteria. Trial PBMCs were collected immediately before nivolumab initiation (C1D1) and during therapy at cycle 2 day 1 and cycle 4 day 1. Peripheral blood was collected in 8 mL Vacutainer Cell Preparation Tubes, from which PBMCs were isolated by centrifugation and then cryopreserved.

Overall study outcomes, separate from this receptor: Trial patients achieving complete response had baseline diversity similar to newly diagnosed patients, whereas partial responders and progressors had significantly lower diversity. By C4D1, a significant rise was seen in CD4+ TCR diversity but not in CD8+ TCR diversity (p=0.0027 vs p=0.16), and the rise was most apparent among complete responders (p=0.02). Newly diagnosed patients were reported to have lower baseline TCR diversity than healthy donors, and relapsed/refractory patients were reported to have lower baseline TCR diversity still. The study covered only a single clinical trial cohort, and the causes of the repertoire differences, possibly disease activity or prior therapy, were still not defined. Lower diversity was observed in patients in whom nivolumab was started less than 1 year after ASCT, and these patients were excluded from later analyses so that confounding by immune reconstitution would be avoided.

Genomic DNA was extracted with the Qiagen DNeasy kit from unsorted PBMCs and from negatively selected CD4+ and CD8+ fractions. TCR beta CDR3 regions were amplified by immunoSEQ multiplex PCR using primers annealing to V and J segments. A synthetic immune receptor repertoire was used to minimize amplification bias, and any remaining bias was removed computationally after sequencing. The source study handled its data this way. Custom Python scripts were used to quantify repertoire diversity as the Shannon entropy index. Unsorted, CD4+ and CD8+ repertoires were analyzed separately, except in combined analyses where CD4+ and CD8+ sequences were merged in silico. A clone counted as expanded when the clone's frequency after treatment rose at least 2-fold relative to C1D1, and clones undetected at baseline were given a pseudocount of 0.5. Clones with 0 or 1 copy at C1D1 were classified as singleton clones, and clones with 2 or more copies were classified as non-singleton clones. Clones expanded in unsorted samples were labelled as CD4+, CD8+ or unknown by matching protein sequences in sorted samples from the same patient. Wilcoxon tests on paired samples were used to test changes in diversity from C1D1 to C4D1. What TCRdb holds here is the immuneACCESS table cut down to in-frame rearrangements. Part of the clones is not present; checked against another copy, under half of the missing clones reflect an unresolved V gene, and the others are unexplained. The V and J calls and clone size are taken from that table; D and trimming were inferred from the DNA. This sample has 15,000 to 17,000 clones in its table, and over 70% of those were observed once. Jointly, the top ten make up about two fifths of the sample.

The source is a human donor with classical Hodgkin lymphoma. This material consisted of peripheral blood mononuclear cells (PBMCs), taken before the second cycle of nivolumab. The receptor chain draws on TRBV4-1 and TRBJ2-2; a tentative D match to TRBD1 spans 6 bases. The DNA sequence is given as TGCGCCAGCAGCGGACACGGACAGTCCTGGACCGGGGAGCTGTTTTTT. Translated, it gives CASSGHGQSWTGELFF.